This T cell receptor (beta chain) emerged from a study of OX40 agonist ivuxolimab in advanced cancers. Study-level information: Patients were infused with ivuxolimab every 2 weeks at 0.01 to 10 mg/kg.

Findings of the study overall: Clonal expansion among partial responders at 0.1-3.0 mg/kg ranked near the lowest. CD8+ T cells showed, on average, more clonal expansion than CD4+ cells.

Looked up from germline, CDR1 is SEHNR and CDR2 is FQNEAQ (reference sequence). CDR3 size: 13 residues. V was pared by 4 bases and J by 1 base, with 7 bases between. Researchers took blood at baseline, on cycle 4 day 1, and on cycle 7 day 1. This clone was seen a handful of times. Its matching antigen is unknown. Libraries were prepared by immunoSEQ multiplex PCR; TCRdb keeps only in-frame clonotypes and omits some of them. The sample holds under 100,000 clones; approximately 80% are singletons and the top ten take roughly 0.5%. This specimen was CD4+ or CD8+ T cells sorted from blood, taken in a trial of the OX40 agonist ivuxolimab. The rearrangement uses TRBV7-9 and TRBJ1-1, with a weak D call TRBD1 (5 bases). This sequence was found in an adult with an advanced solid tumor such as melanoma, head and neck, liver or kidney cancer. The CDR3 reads CASSSRENTEAFF. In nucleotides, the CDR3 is TGTGCCAGCAGCTCCAGGGAGAACACTGAAGCTTTCTTT.